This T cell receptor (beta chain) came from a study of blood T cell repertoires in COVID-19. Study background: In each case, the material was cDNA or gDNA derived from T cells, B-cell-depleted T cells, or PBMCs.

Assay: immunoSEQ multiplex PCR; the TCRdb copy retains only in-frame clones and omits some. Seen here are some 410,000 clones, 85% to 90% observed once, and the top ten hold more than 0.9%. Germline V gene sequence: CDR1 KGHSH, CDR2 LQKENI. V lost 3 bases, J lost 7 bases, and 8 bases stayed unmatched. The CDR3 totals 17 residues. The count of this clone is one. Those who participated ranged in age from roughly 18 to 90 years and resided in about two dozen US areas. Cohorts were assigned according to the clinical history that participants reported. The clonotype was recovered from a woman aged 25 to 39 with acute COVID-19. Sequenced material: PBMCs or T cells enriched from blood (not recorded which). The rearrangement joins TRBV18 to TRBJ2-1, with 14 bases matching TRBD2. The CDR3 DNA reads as TGTGCCAGCTCACCTCGAAGGACTAGCGGGGGGCTGAATGAGCAGTTCTTC. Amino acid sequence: CASSPRRTSGGLNEQFF.